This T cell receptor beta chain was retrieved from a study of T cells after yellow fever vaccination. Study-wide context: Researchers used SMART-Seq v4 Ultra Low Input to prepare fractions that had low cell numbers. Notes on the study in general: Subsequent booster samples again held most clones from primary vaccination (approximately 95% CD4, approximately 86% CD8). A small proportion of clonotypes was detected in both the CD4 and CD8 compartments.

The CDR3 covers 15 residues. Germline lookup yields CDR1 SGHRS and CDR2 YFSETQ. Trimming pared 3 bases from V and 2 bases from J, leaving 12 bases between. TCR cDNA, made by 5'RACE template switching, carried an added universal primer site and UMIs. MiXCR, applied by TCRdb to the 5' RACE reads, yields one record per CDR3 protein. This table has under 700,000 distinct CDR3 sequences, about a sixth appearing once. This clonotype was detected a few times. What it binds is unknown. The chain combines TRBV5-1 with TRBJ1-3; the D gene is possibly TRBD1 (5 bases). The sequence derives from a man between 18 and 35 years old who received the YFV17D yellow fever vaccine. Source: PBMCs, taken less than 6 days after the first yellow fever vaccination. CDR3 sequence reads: CASSSGLAPGNTIYF. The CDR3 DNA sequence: TGCGCCAGCAGCTCGGGACTTGCGCCTGGAAACACCATATATTTT.